Shown below are 28 T cell receptor beta chains from a single sample sequenced in a study of PD-1 blockade in mismatch repair-deficient tumors (dated 2017 in TCRdb). The method behind the library was the immunoSEQ multiplex PCR assay. TCRdb re-hosts the immuneACCESS table, in-frame sequences only. Its copies lack some clones; in the studies checked, an unresolved V gene accounts for under half of them, and the cause for the rest is not known. The sample table lists roughly 16,000 clones, more than 65% of them with a count of one. 3.4% of the sample comes from the top ten. Specimen: PBMCs, collected 4 weeks after starting pembrolizumab. The source is an adult with mismatch repair-deficient cancer.

CDR3 in amino acids: CASSLSGGEKLFF. The CDR3 DNA follows: TGTGCCAGCAGTTTATCTGGAGGAGAAAAACTGTTTTTT. The rearrangement uses TRBV27 and TRBJ1-4, with unresolved D. Per the germline V gene, CDR1 is MNHEY and CDR2 is SMNVEV (reference sequence). Trimming shortened V by 0 bases and J by 8 bases, and 7 bases separated the two germline ends. The CDR3 runs to 13 residues.

The table lists this clone with a count of one. CDR3 sequence reads: CASLERGGANEQFF. In DNA, the CDR3 is TGTGCCAGCCTGGAGCGGGGGGGGGCCAATGAGCAGTTCTTC. This sequence joins TRBV6-5 and TRBJ2-1; 10 bases align to TRBD2. The germline V gene encodes CDR1 MNHEY and CDR2 SVGAGI. V was clipped by 8 bases and J by 6 bases; unmatched bases: 7. This CDR3 is 14 amino acids long.

This sequence joins TRBV15 and TRBJ2-2, with D tentatively TRBD1 (5 bases). This CDR3 comprises 20 residues. The germline gives CDR1 LNHNV, CDR2 YYDKDF (reference sequence). Trimming took off 3 bases at V and 3 bases at J, with 26 bases between the two ends. CDR3 sequence (DNA): TGTGCCACCAGCAGCCTAATCTCCGGGCCTAAAGGGGCCTACACCGGGGAGCTGTTTTTT. Its protein product is CATSSLISGPKGAYTGELFF.

The CDR3 is CASSFMLADKTQYF. For the CDR3, the DNA is TGTGCCAGCAGCTTTATGCTAGCGGACAAGACCCAGTACTTC. The V and J genes are TRBV7-8 and TRBJ2-5; 7 bases align to TRBD2. Trimming removed 3 bases from V and 6 bases from J; junction bases left unmatched: 7. Germline CDR1 SGHVS, CDR2 FQNEAQ. The CDR3 length is 14 residues.

This sequence joins TRBV10-1 and TRBJ2-7; possible D gene TRBD2, 5 bases. Germline-derived CDR1 and CDR2 are WNHNN and SYGVQD (reference sequence). The CDR3 covers 13 residues. The germline V and J ends were trimmed by 8 bases and 0 bases, with 11 bases remaining between them. The CDR3 sequence: CASRRPYSYEQYF. CDR3 coding DNA: TGCGCCAGCCGGAGGCCTTACTCCTACGAGCAGTACTTC.

The chain has TRBV6-1 and TRBJ2-3, with 9 bases matching TRBD1. The CDR3 loop spans 15 amino acids. The V and J ends lost 6 bases and 3 bases, in that order; junction bases with no gene match: 7. Per germline, CDR1 MNHNS and CDR2 SASEGT. This CDR3 is CASSRWDRETDTQYF. CDR3 DNA sequence: TGTGCCAGCAGCAGATGGGACAGGGAGACAGATACGCAGTATTTT.

The V and J genes are TRBV27 and TRBJ2-7; 7 nucleotides agree with TRBD1. There are 14 residues in the CDR3. Germline V gene sequence: CDR1 MNHEY, CDR2 SMNVEV (reference sequence). V lost 4 bases to trimming and J lost 7 bases; unmatched junction nucleotides: 10. The CDR3 is CASSSGTVEWEQYF. The CDR3 DNA reads as TGTGCCAGCAGTTCCGGGACAGTCGAATGGGAGCAGTACTTC.

The chain is built from TRBV18 and TRBJ2-5; D might be TRBD1 (6 bases). The CDR3 has 15 residues. The germline CDR1 and CDR2 sequences are KGHSH and LQKENI. V lost 5 bases, J lost 5 bases, and 18 bases lay in between. For the CDR3, the DNA is TGTGCCAGCTCAGCCACCCAGGGGCCGGGGGAGACCCAGTACTTC. Protein: CASSATQGPGETQYF. Drawing the rest from reference TRBV18 and TRBJ2-5, the complete variable domain is NAGVMQNPRHLVRRRGQEARLRCSPMKGHSHVYWYRQLPEEGLKFMVYLQKENIIDESGMPKERFSAEFPKEGPSILRIQQVVRGDSAAYFCASSATQGPGETQYFGPGTRLLVL.

The rearrangement uses TRBV10-3 and TRBJ2-7; 7 bases line up with TRBD1. V lost 7 bases to trimming and J lost 9 bases; unmatched junction nucleotides: 6. The CDR3 has 11 residues. Germline V gives CDR1 ENHRY, CDR2 SYGVKD. The CDR3 coding sequence is TGTGCCATCAAGGGTGAGGGGGCGCAGTACTTC. This encodes CAIKGEGAQYF.

This clone was seen only once. V and J are TRBV6-6 and TRBJ1-4; D gene ambiguous. V was pared by 5 bases and J by 0 bases, with 13 bases between. The CDR3 runs 16 residues. Per the germline V gene, CDR1 is MNHNY and CDR2 is SVGAGI (reference sequence). DNA of the CDR3: TGTGCCAGCAGTCGACCGGGAAGTGCAACTAATGAAAAACTGTTTTTT. This encodes CASSRPGSATNEKLFF.

V gene TRBV28 combines with J gene TRBJ2-3; possibly TRBD2 for D (5 bases). The CDR3 runs to 16 residues. Between the trimmed V and J ends, which lost 5 bases and 2 bases, there was a span of 17 bases. The V gene's germline CDR1 is MDHEN and CDR2 SYDVKM. In DNA, the CDR3 is TGTGCCAGCAGTCCGTACTTAGCGAGTACCACAGATACGCAGTATTTT. This encodes CASSPYLASTTDTQYF.

This clone was found a few times. This chain connects TRBV14 to TRBJ2-7; D might be TRBD2 (5 bases). The CDR3 covers 14 residues. The germline CDR1 and CDR2 sequences are SGHDN and FVKESK. V lost 1 base to trimming and J lost 2 bases, with 9 bases between them. DNA for the CDR3: TGTGCCAGCAGCCAAGTCACGGGGACCTACGAGCAGTACTTC. It is translated as CASSQVTGTYEQYF.

V and J are TRBV4-1 and TRBJ2-7; perhaps TRBD2 as D (6 bases). CDR3 size: 14 residues. CDR1 MGHRA and CDR2 YSYEKL come from the germline V gene. Trimming removed 2 bases from V and 0 bases from J, with 8 bases in between. Here the CDR3 reads CASSQPGVSYEQYF. The CDR3 nucleotides are TGCGCCAGCAGCCAACCGGGAGTCTCCTACGAGCAGTACTTC.

The J gene is TRBJ1-2, the V gene TRBV30; a weak D match, TRBD1 (6 bases). This CDR3 contains 16 residues. Germline lookup yields CDR1 GTSNPN and CDR2 SVGIG (reference sequence). V was shortened by 3 bases and J by 0 bases, with 17 bases between the two germline ends. The CDR3 DNA reads TGTGCCTGGAGGACTCAGGGGTGGAAAGCTAACTATGGCTACACCTTC. It encodes CAWRTQGWKANYGYTF.

The chain recombines TRBV9 with TRBJ2-3, with TRBD1 as a possible D gene (5 bases). The ends were cut back, 0 bases at V and 2 bases at J, with 7 bases in the middle. The CDR3 covers 14 residues. Germline values: CDR1 SGDLS, CDR2 YYNGEE. This CDR3 is CASSVEQDTDTQYF. The CDR3 DNA sequence: TGTGCCAGCAGCGTAGAACAGGACACAGATACGCAGTATTTT.

The chain joins TRBV6-5 to TRBJ2-3; D unclear. The CDR3 contains 16 residues. CDR1 is MNHEY, CDR2 SVGAGI, per germline. With 4 bases removed from V and 0 bases from J, the gap between germline ends came to 14 bases. In DNA, the CDR3 is TGTGCCAGCAGTTTGGGCTTTAGTGTCAGCACAGATACGCAGTATTTT. It translates to CASSLGFSVSTDTQYF.

V and J are TRBV7-2 and TRBJ2-1; weak D call: TRBD2 (5 bases). The CDR3 length is 15 residues. The V gene's germline CDR1 is SGHTA and CDR2 FQGNSA. Trimming took 2 bases from V and 4 from J, leaving 12 bases between them. For the CDR3, the DNA is TGTGCCAGCAGCTTAATTGCGGGTATATACAATGAGCAGTTCTTC. Encoded protein: CASSLIAGIYNEQFF.

V usage is TRBV6-6 and J usage is TRBJ1-1; possibly TRBD1 for D (6 bases). Per the germline V gene, CDR1 is MNHNY and CDR2 is SVGAGI (reference sequence). Trimming cost V 6 bases and J 1 base, with 6 bases left between them. The CDR3 length is 12 residues. Written as DNA, the CDR3 is TGTGCCAGCAGGACAGGGAACACTGAAGCTTTCTTT. Amino acid sequence: CASRTGNTEAFF.

The chain recombines TRBV7-2 with TRBJ1-3, with 7 bases lining up with TRBD1. Unmatched junction bases numbered 7, after V lost 3 bases and J lost 8 bases. The CDR3 has 14 residues. Germline-derived CDR1 and CDR2 are SGHTA and FQGNSA. Written as DNA, the CDR3 is TGTGCCAGCAGCTTGGGCCCAGGGGGAGACACCATATATTTT. Amino acids: CASSLGPGGDTIYF.

The V gene is TRBV28, the J gene TRBJ1-1; the D gene is possibly TRBD1 (5 bases). V was cut by 4 bases and J by 4 bases, with 13 bases left in between. The CDR3 runs to 14 residues. CDR1 and CDR2 (germline): MDHEN, SYDVKM. This CDR3 is CASSSLTDSTEAFF. The CDR3 region has the DNA TGTGCCAGCAGTTCTCTTACAGACAGCACTGAAGCTTTCTTT. Complete variable domain (other parts from reference TRBV28 and TRBJ1-1): DVKVTQSSRYLVKRTGEKVFLECVQDMDHENMFWYRQDPGLGLRLIYFSYDVKMKEKGDIPEGYSVSREKKERFSLILESASTNQTSMYLCASSSLTDSTEAFFGQGTRLTVV.

The chain carries TRBV5-1 and TRBJ1-2; weak D call: TRBD1 (5 bases). The CDR3 loop spans 14 amino acids. Trimming pared 0 bases from V and 3 bases from J, leaving 9 bases between. The germline V gene has CDR1 SGHRS and CDR2 YFSETQ. The CDR3 nucleotides read TGCGCCAGCAGCTTGGGGCAGGGTGACTATGGCTACACCTTC. This encodes CASSLGQGDYGYTF.

This rearrangement joins TRBV7-6 to TRBJ2-1; TRBD2 matches at 9 bases. This CDR3 region has 14 residues. V lost 5 bases to trimming and J lost 9 bases; unmatched junction nucleotides: 8. Germline V gene sequence: CDR1 SGHVS, CDR2 FNYEAQ. The CDR3 spells CASSIVAGVGEQFF. CDR3 in DNA: TGTGCCAGCAGCATTGTAGCGGGAGTTGGTGAGCAGTTCTTC.

The gene calls are TRBV28 and TRBJ1-5; 9 bases match TRBD1. Germline values: CDR1 MDHEN, CDR2 SYDVKM. V shed 5 bases and J 5 bases; nucleotides not matched to a gene: 4. The CDR3 runs 14 residues. The CDR3 nucleotides are TGTGCCAGCAGTCAACAGGGGGCATATCAGCCCCAGCATTTT. It codes for CASSQQGAYQPQHF.

The V and J genes are TRBV5-4 and TRBJ2-3; TRBD2 agrees at 8 bases. The germline V gene has CDR1 SGHNT and CDR2 YYREEE (reference sequence). The length of the CDR3 is 16 residues. With 2 bases clipped from V and 0 bases from J, the junction kept 5 bases outside the gene matches. As DNA, the CDR3 is TGTGCCAGCAGCTTAAGGCTAGCGGGTAGCACAGATACGCAGTATTTT. Its translation is CASSLRLAGSTDTQYF.

The chain combines TRBV28 with TRBJ1-5, with 8 positions matching TRBD1. The V segment lost 2 bases and the J segment 3 bases; nucleotides outside the gene matches: 3. Germline V gene data show CDR1 as MDHEN and CDR2 as SYDVKM. The CDR3 contains 15 residues. The chain's CDR3 is CASSLPTGDNQPQHF. The CDR3 DNA reads TGTGCCAGCAGTTTACCGACAGGGGACAATCAGCCCCAGCATTTT.

J is TRBJ2-7 and V is TRBV7-2; the match to TRBD2 covers 7 bases. The junction had 13 bases not matched to a gene; V was cut back by 7 bases and J by 7 bases. CDR3 size: 14 residues. In germline, CDR1 is SGHTA, CDR2 FQGNSA. The CDR3 DNA follows: TGTGCCAGCAAGAGAGGGACCGGGGAGGGAGAGCAGTACTTC. Protein sequence: CASKRGTGEGEQYF.

The chain joins TRBV5-1 to TRBJ2-1, with a weak D call TRBD1 (5 bases). V lost 0 bases to trimming and J lost 1 base, with 5 bases between them. Per germline, CDR1 SGHRS and CDR2 YFSETQ. The CDR3 covers 14 residues. The chain's CDR3 is CASSLGQSYNEQFF. The CDR3 coding sequence is TGCGCCAGCAGCTTGGGACAGTCCTACAATGAGCAGTTCTTC.

The chain combines TRBV25-1 with TRBJ1-1, with 7 bases that match TRBD1. This CDR3 contains 18 residues. Germline assignment: CDR1 MGHDK and CDR2 SYGVNS. J gave up 0 bases and V 5 bases, and 15 bases lay outside the gene matches. The CDR3 DNA reads TGTGCCAGCAGTACTTCTCCCGGGACAGCTCAAATGAACACTGAAGCTTTCTTT. Its translation is CASSTSPGTAQMNTEAFF.